This TCR beta chain was recorded in a study of technical replicates of blood from several donors. Germline V gene sequence: CDR1 SQVTM, CDR2 ANQGSEA. J was trimmed by 5 bases and V by 7 bases; bases with no gene match: 7. The CDR3 contains 12 residues. Repertoires were generated with immunoSEQ multiplex PCR, while TCRdb's copy carries only in-frame clones and drops some. The sample lists 55,000 to 75,000 clones; about 93% were seen once. Specimen: PBMCs. This rearrangement joins TRBV29-1 to TRBJ2-5, with 7 bases identical to TRBD1. The receptor was isolated from a human donor in good health. Some clones in this sample may be carry-over from other donors' samples. CDR3 region: CSGGGQLETQYF. CDR3 nucleotides: TGCAGCGGAGGGGGACAGTTGGAGACCCAGTACTTC.